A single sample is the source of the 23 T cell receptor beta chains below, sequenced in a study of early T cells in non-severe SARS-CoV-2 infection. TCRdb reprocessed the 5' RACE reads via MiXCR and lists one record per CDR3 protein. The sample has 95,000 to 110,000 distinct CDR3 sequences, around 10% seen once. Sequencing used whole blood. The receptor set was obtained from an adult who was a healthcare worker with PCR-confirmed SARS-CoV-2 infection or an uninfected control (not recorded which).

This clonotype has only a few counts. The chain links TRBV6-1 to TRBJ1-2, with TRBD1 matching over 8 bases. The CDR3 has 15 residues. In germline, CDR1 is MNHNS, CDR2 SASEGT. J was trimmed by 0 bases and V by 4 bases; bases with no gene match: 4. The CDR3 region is CASSVQGDANYGYTF. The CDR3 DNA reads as TGTGCCAGCAGTGTACAGGGGGACGCTAACTATGGCTACACCTTC.

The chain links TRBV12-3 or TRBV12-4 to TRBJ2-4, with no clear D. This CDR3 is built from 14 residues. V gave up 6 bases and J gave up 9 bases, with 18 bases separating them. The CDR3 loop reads CASSPLGPGIIQYF. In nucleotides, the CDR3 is TGTGCCAGCAGCCCTCTAGGGCCCGGAATCATTCAGTACTTC.

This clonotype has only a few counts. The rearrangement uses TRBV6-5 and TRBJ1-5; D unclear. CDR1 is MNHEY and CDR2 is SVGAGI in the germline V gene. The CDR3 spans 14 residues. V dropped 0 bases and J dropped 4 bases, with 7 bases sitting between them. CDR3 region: CASSYSSANQPQHF. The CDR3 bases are TGTGCCAGCAGTTACTCGTCGGCTAATCAGCCCCAGCATTTT.

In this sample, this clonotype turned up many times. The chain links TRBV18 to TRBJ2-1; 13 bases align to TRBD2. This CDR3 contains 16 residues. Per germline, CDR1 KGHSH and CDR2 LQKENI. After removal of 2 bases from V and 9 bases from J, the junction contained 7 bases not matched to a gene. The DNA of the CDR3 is TGTGCCAGCTCACCAGGGACTAGCGGGACCAGGGGTGAGCAGTTCTTC. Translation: CASSPGTSGTRGEQFF.

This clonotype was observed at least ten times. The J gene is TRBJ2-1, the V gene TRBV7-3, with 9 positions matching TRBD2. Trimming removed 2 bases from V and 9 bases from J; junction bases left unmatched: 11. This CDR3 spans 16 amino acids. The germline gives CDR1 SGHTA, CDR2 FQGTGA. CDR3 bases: TGTGCCAGCAGCTTAGGGGGCGGGAGGGCCCGGAGTGAGCAGTTCTTC. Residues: CASSLGGGRARSEQFF.

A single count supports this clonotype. The CDR3 loop reads CSARDPRGRYEQFF. Here the CDR3 DNA reads TGCAGTGCTAGAGATCCCCGGGGGCGGTATGAGCAGTTCTTC. The chain links TRBV20-1 to TRBJ2-1; tentatively, D is TRBD1 or TRBD2 (6 bases each). The germline V gene encodes CDR1 DFQATT and CDR2 SNEGSKA (reference sequence). V lost 0 bases and J 8 bases, leaving 14 bases between the germline ends. The CDR3 sequence is 14 residues long.

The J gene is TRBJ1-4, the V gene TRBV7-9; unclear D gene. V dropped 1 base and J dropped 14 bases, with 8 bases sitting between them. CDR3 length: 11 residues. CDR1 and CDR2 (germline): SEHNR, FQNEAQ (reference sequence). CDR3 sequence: CASSLDIVLFF. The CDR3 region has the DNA TGTGCCAGCAGCTTAGACATAGTGCTGTTTTTT.

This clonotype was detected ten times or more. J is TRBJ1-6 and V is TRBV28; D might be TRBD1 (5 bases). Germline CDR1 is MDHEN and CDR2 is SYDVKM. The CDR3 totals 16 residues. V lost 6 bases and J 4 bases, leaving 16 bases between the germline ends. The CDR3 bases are TGTGCCAGCAGATACACCCCGGGACTGTATAATTCACCCCTCCACTTT. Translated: CASRYTPGLYNSPLHF.

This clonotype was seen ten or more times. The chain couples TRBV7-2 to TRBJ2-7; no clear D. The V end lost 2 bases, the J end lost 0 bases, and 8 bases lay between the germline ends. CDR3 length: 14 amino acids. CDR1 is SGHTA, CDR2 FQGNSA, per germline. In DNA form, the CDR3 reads TGTGCCAGCAGCTTATCTCCGTACTCCTACGAGCAGTACTTC. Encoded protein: CASSLSPYSYEQYF.

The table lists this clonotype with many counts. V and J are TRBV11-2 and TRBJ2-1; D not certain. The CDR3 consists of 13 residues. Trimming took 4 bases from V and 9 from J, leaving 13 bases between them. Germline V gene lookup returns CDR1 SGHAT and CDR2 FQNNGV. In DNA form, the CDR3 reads TGTGCCAGCAGCTCGATCCGGCTTCCTGAGCAGTTCTTC. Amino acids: CASSSIRLPEQFF.

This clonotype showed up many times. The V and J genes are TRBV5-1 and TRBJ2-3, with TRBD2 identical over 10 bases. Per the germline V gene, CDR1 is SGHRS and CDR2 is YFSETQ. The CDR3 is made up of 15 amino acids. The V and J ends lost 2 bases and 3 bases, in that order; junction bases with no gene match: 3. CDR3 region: CASSLAGGPTDTQYF. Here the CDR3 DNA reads TGCGCCAGCAGCTTAGCGGGAGGGCCGACAGATACGCAGTATTTT.

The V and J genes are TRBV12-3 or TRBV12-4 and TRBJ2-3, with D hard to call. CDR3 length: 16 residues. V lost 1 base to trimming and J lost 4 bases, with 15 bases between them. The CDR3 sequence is CASSLGKGSLADTQYF. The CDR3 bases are TGTGCCAGCAGTTTAGGAAAGGGAAGTCTGGCAGATACGCAGTATTTT.

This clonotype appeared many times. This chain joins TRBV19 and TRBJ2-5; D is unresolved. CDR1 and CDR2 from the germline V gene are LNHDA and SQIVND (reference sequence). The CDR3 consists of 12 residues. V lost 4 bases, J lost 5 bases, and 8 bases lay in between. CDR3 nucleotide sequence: TGTGCCAGTAGTACCAGGACGGAGACCCAGTACTTC. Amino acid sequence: CASSTRTETQYF. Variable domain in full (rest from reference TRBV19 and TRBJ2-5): DGGITQSPKYLFRKEGQNVTLSCEQNLNHDAMYWYRQDPGQGLRLIYYSQIVNDFQKGDIAEGYSVSREKKESFPLTVTSAQKNPTAFYLCASSTRTETQYFGPGTRLLVL.

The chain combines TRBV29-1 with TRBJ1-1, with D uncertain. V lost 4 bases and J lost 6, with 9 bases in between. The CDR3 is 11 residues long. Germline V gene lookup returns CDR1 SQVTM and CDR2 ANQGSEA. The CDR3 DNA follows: TGCAGCGTTGGGGCGGTATCTGAAGCTTTCTTT. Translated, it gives CSVGAVSEAFF.

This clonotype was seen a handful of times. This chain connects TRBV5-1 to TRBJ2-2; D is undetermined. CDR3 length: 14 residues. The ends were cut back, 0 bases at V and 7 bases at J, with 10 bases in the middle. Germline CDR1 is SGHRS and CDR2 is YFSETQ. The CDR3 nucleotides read TGCGCCAGCAGCTTGGCGGTTGGCAGCGGGGAGCTGTTTTTT. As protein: CASSLAVGSGELFF.

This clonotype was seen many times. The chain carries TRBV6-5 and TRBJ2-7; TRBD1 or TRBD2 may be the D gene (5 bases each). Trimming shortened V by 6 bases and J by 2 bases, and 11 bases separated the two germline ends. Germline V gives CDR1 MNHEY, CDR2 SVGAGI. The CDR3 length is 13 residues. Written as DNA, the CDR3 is TGTGCCAGCAGCCGGGACGGTACCTACGAGCAGTACTTC. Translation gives CASSRDGTYEQYF.

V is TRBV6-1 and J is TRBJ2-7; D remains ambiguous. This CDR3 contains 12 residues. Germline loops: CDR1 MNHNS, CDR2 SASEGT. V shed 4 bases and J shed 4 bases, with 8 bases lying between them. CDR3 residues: CASSVARYEQYF. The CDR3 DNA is TGTGCCAGCAGTGTCGCCCGTTACGAGCAGTACTTC.

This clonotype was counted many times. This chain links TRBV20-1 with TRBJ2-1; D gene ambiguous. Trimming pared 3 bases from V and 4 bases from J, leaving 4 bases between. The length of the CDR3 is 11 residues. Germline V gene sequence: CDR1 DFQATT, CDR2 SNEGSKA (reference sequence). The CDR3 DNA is TGCAGTGCTAGTCCGTACAATGAGCAGTTCTTC. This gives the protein CSASPYNEQFF.

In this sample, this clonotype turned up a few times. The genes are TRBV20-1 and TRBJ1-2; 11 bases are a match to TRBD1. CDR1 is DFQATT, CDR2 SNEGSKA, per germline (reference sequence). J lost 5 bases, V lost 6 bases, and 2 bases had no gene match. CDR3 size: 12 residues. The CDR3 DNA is TGCAGTGCCCGGGACAGGGGGTATGGCTACACCTTC. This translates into CSARDRGYGYTF.

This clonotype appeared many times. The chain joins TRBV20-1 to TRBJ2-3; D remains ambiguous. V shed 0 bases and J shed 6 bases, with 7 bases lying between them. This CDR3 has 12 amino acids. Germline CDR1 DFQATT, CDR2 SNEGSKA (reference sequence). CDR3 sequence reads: CSARDLGDTQYF. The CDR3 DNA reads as TGCAGTGCTAGAGACCTGGGGGATACGCAGTATTTT.

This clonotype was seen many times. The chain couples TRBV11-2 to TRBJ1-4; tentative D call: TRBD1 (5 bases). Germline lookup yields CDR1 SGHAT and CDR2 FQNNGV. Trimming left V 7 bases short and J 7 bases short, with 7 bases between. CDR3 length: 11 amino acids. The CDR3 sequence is CASNDSEKLFF. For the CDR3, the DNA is TGTGCCAGCAACGACAGTGAAAAACTGTTTTTT.

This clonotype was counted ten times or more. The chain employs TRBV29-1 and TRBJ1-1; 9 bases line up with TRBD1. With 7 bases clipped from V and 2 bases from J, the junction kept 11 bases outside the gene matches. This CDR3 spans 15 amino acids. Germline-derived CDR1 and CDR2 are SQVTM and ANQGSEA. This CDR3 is CSAQQGAAVNTEAFF. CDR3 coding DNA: TGCAGCGCCCAACAGGGGGCGGCAGTTAACACTGAAGCTTTCTTT. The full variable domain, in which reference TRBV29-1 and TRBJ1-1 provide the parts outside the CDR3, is SAVISQKPSRDICQRGTSLTIQCQVDSQVTMMFWYRQQPGQSLTLIATANQGSEATYESGFVIDKFPISRPNLTFSTLTVSNMSPEDSSIYLCSAQQGAAVNTEAFFGQGTRLTVV.

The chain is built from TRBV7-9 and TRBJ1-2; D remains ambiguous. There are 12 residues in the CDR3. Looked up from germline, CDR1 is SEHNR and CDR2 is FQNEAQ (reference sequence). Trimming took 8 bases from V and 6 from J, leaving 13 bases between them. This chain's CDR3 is CASPGLTDGYTF. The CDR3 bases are TGTGCCAGCCCCGGGCTTACAGATGGCTACACCTTC.